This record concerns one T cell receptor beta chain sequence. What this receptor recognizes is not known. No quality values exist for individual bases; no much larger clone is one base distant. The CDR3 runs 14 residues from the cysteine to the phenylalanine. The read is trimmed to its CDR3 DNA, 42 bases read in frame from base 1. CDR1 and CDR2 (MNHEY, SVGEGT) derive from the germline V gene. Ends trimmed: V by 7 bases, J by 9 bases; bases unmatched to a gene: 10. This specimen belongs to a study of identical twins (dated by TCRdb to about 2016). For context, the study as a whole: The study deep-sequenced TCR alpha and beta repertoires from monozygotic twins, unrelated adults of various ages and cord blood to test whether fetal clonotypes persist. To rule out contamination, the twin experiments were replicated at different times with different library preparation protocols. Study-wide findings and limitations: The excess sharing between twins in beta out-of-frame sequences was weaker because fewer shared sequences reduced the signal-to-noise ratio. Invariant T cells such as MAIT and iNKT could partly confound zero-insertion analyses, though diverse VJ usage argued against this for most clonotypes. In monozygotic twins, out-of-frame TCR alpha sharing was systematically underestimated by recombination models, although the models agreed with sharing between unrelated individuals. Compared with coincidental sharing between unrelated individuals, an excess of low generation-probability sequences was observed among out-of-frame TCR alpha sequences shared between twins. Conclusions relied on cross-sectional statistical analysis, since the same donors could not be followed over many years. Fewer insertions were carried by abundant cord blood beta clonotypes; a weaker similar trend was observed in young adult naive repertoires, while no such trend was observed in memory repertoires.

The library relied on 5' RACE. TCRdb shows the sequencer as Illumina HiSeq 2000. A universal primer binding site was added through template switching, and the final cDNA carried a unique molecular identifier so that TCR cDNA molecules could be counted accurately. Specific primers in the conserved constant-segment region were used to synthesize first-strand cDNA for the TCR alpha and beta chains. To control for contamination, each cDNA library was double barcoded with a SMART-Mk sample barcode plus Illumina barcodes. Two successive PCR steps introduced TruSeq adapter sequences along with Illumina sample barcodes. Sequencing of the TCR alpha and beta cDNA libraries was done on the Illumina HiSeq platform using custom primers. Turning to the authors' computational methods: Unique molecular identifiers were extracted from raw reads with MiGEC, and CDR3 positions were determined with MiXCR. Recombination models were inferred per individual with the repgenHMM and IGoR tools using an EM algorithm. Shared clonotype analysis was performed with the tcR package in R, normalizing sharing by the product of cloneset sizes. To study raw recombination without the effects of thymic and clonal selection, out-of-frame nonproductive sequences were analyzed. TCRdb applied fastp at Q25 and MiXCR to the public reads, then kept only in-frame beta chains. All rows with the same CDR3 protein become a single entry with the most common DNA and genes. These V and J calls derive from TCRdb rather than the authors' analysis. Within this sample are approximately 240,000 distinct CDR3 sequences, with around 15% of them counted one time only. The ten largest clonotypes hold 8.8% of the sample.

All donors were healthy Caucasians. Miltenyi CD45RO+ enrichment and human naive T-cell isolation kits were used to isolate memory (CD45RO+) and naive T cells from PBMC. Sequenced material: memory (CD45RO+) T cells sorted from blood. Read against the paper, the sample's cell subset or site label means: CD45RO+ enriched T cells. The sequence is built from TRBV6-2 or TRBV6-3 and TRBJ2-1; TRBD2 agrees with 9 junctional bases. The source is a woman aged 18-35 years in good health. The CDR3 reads CASTKSREGSEQFF. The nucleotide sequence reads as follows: TGTGCCAGCACAAAATCGCGGGAGGGATCTGAGCAGTTCTTC.